Described below is a single TCR beta chain sequence and its context. The antigen remains unidentified. Drawing of peripheral blood yielded about 10 milliliters from each donor. The data belong to a study of blood T cells in healthy people across ages. Sample-barcoded 5' priming and a J-beta primer mix drove a second PCR of 7 to 11 cycles. TCRdb independently ran MiXCR on the 5' RACE reads; one entry per CDR3 protein. The table has fewer than 700,000 distinct CDR3 sequences, around two fifths seen once. Study conclusions and caveats: A strong correlation between TCR beta diversity and naive T cell percentage was seen.

Losses at the gene ends were 2 bases for V and 3 bases for J; bases not matched to a gene: 4. The germline V gene encodes CDR1 DFQATT and CDR2 SNEGSKA (reference sequence). The length of the CDR3 is 14 residues. The source material was blood. The chain is built from TRBV20-1 and TRBJ2-1, with 7 positions matching TRBD2. The sequence was collected from an elderly man in good health. The CDR3 region is CSARKRGDYNEQFF. The CDR3 DNA reads as TGCAGTGCTAGAAAGCGGGGAGACTACAATGAGCAGTTCTTC.